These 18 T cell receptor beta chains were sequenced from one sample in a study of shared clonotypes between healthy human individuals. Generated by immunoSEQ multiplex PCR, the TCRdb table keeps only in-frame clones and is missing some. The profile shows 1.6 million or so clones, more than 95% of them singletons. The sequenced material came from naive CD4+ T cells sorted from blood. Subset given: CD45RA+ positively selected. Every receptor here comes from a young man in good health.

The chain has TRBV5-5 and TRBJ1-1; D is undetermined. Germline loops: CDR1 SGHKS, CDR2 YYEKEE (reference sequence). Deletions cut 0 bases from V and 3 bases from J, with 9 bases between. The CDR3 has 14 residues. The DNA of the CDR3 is TGTGCCAGCAGCTTGGGTCCGCAGGACACTGAAGCTTTCTTT. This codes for CASSLGPQDTEAFF.

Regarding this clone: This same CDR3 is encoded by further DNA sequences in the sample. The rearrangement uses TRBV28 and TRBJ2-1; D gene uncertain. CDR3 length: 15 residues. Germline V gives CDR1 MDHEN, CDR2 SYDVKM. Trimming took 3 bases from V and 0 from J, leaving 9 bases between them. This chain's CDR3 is CASSLLGSSYNEQFF. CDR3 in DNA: TGTGCCAGCAGTTTGCTGGGTAGCTCCTACAATGAGCAGTTCTTC.

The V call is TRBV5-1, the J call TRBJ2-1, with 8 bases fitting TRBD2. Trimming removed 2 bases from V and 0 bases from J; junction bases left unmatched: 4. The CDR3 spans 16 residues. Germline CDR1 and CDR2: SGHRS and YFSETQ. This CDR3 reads CASSFLAGNSYNEQFF. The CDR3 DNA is TGCGCCAGCAGCTTCCTAGCGGGTAACTCCTACAATGAGCAGTTCTTC.

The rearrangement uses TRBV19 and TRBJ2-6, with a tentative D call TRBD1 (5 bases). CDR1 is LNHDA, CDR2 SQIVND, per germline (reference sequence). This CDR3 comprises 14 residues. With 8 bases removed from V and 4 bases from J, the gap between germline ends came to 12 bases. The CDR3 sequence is CASGAFPGANVLTF. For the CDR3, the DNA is TGTGCCAGTGGGGCCTTCCCCGGGGCCAACGTCCTGACTTTC.

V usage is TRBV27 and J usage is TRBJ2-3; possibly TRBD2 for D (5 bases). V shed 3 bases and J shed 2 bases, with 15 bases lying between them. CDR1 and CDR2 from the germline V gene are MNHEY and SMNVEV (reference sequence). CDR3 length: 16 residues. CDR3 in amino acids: CASSFAWSGYTDTQYF. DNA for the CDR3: TGTGCCAGCAGTTTTGCGTGGAGCGGTTACACAGATACGCAGTATTTT.

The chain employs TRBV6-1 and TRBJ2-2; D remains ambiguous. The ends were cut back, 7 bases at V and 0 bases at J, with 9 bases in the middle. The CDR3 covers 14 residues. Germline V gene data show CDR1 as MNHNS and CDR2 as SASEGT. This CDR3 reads CASKWRANTGELFF. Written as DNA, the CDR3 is TGTGCCAGCAAGTGGCGAGCGAACACCGGGGAGCTGTTTTTT.

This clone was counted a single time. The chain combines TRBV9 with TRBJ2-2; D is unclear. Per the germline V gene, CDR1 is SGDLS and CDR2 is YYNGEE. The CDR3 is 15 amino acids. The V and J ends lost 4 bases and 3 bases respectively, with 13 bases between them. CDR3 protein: CASSYVGSYTGELFF. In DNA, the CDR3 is TGTGCCAGCAGCTACGTCGGGTCCTACACCGGGGAGCTGTTTTTT.

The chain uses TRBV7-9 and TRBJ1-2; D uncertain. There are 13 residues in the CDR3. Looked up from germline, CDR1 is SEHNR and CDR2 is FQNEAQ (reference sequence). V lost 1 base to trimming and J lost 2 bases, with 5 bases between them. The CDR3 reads CASSLGENYGYTF. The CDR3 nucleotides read TGTGCCAGCAGCTTAGGGGAGAACTATGGCTACACCTTC.

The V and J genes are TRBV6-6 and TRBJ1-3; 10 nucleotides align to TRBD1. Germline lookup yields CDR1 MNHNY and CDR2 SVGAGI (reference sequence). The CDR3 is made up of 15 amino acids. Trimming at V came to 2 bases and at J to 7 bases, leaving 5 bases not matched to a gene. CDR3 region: CASSYETGGENTIYF. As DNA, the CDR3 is TGTGCCAGCAGTTACGAGACAGGGGGCGAGAACACCATATATTTT.

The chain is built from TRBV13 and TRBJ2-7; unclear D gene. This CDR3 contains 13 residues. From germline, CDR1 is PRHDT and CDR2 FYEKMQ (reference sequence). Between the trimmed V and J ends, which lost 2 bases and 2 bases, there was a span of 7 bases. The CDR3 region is CASSLITAYEQYF. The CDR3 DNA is TGTGCCAGCAGCTTAATAACAGCCTACGAGCAGTACTTC. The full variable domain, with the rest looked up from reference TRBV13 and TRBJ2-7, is AAGVIQSPRHLIKEKRETATLKCYPIPRHDTVYWYQQGPGQDPQFLISFYEKMQSDKGSIPDRFSAQQFSDYHSELNMSSLELGDSALYFCASSLITAYEQYFGPGTRLTVT.

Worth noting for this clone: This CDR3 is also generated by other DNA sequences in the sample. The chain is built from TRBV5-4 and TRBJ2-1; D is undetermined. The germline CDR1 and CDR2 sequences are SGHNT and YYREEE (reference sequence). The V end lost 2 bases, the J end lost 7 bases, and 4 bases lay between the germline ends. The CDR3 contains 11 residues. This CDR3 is CASSLANEQFF. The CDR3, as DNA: TGTGCCAGCAGCTTAGCGAATGAGCAGTTCTTC.

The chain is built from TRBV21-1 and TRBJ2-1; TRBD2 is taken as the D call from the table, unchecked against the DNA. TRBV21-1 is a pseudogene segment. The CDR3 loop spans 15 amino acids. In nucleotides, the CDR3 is TGTGCCAGCGATAACTGTGAGGGAGTTCGCAATGAGCAGTTCTTC. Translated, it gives CASDNCEGVRNEQFF.

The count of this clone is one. The CDR3 DNA follows: TGTGCCAGCAGTGCTGACAGGGGATTTGAAAAACTGTTTTTT. Its translation: CASSADRGFEKLFF. The rearrangement uses TRBV6-6 and TRBJ1-4, with 8 bases matching TRBD1. In germline, CDR1 is MNHNY, CDR2 SVGAGI (reference sequence). This CDR3 comprises 14 residues. Trimming removed 5 bases from V and 7 bases from J; junction bases left unmatched: 6.

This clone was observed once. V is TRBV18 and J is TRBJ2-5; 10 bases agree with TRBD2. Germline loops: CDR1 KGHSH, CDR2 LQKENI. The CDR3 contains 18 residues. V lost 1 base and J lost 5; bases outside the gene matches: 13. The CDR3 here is CASSPLRRASGSSETQYF. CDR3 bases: TGTGCCAGCTCACCACTCAGGAGGGCTAGCGGGAGTTCGGAGACCCAGTACTTC.

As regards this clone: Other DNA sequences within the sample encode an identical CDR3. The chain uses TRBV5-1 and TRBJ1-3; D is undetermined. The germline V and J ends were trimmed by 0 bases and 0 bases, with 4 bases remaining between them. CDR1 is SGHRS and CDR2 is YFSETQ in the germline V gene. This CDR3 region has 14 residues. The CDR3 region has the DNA TGCGCCAGCAGCTTGGAATCCTCTGGAAACACCATATATTTT. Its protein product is CASSLESSGNTIYF.

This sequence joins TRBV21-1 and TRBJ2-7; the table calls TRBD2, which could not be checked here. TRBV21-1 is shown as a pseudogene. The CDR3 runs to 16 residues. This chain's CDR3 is CASSASRDWRYYEQYF. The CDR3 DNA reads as TGTGCCAGCAGCGCATCACGGGACTGGAGGTACTACGAGCAGTACTTC.

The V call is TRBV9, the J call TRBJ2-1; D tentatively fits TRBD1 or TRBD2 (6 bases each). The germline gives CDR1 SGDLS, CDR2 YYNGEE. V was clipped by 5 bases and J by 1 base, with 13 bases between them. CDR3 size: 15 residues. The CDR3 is CASRQEGGSYNEQFF. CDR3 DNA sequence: TGTGCCAGCAGACAAGAGGGGGGTTCCTACAATGAGCAGTTCTTC.

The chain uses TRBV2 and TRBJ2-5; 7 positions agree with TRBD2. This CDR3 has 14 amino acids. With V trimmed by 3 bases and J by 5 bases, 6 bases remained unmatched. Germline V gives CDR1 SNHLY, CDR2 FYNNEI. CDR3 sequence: CASSEQGGWETQYF. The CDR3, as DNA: TGTGCCAGCAGTGAGCAGGGAGGGTGGGAGACCCAGTACTTC. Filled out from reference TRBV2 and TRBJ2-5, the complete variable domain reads EPEVTQTPSHQVTQMGQEVILRCVPISNHLYFYWYRQILGQKVEFLVSFYNNEISEKSEIFDDQFSVERPDGSNFTLKIRSTKLEDSAMYFCASSEQGGWETQYFGPGTRLLVL.